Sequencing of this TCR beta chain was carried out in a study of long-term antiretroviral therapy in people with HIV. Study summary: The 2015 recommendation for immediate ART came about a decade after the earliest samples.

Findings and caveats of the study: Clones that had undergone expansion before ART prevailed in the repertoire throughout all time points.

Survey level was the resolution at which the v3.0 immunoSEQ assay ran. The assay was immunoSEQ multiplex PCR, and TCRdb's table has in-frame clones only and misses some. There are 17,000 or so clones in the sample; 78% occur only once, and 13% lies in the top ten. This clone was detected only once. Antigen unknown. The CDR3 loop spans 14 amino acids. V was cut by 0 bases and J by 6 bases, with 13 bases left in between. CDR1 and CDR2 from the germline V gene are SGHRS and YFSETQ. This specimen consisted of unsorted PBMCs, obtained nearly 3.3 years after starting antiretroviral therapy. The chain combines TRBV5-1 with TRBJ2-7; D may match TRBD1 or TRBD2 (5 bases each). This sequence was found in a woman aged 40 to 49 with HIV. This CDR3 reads CASSLDGQGAEQYF. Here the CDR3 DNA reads TGCGCCAGCAGCTTGGATGGTCAGGGAGCCGAGCAGTACTTC.